This T cell receptor beta chain was obtained from a study of T cells in Graves' hyperthyroidism and ophthalmopathy (dated 2019 in TCRdb). About the full investigation: Peripheral blood samples were taken at the time of initial diagnosis, prior to any treatment. To identify distinguishing TCR V-J signatures, a discovery cohort of 90 to 100 patients was used, comprising 40 to 45 with Graves' ophthalmopathy and under 60 with stable Graves' hyperthyroidism. An independent validation cohort of about 19 hyperthyroidism patients and roughly 16 patients who later progressed to ophthalmopathy tested prospective prediction of ophthalmopathy. For training and testing, the 100 or so patients in the discovery cohort were randomly divided in a 7:3 ratio. Thyroid tissue and blood T-cell repertoires from six Graves' hyperthyroidism patients were also compared in the study. Once sampling was done, hyperthyroidism patients were given methimazole at a starting dose of 30 mg daily, whereas ophthalmopathy patients were given high-dose intravenous methylprednisolone. According to the paper, TCR Vbeta CDR3 sequencing was carried out on about 140 peripheral blood samples, which came from 40 to 45 ophthalmopathy, around 75 hyperthyroidism and about 17 progressor patients.

The TCR beta CDR3 regions were amplified from the RNA transcripts. The first round of RT-PCR for the TCR CDR3 was performed with the HTBI primer set and the Qiagen OneStep RT-PCR kit. Libraries were constructed in a second round of multiplex PCR, after which size selection and purification were performed. Paired-end sequencing of the libraries was performed with 100 bp reads on an Illumina HiSeq2000. The paper's processing steps were these. SOAPnuke was used to process the raw data, with reads discarded if the reads contained adapters or uncalled bases, had a mean Phred below 15, or lacked an exact constant-primer or identifier match. High-quality paired reads were merged with COPE v1.2.5, and unique nucleotide sequences were defined as clonotypes. MiTCR v1.1 was used to align the clonotypes against IMGT TRBV, TRBD and TRBJ reference segments. The analysis was restricted to V-J combinations with a frequency above 0.0001, which together covered about 99% of the repertoires. The TCS score was defined as F50 (clonal expansion) divided by E x V (chaos), with BLOSUM62-based TCRdist calculated between CDR3 peptides within each V-J. Welch's t-statistics and random forest reduced around 520 V-J features to 10 to 15, which were used in a naive Bayes classifier (R e1071). TCRdb passed the public sequencing reads through fastp at Q25 and MiXCR, retaining productive beta sequences. Every entry covers one CDR3 protein and lists the most common genes and DNA from its rows. The authors' filters were not applied to this entry. The sample table records over 650,000 distinct CDR3 sequences; over 15% of these occur just once. Of the sample, around 8.1% falls within the top ten clones.

Graves' hyperthyroidism was defined as stable when no progression to ophthalmopathy occurred over 18 months of follow-up. The hyperthyroidism patients were between 18 and 65 years old and newly diagnosed, with a disease duration of less than 2 months. Exclusion was applied to patients with uncontrolled infections, other autoimmune diseases, pregnancy or lactation. Diagnoses relied on clinical symptoms, serum thyroxine and TRAb, thyroid ultrasound and orbital computed tomography. PBMCs were separated from under 11 ml of fresh peripheral blood using Ficoll-Paque density gradient centrifugation. Total RNA was extracted with Trizol reagent, and quality was checked on an Agilent 2100 Bioanalyzer. Summary of the overall study and its limitations: In cross-validation, a model built on a 13 V-J signature told ophthalmopathy apart from stable hyperthyroidism with 87.88% sensitivity and roughly 83% specificity, and in testing the same model reached 80%/75%. Sample size was not statistically predetermined, and investigators were not blinded to group allocation. During validation, the model predicted progression to ophthalmopathy a median of roughly six months ahead of onset, with 70.59% sensitivity and about 72% specificity. Most expanded thyroid clonotypes (frequency above 0.001) were also detected in blood, a finding suggesting that blood repertoires may reflect thyroid immune responses.

Comments on this clonotype: The specificity of this receptor is unknown. The sample holds no much larger clone one base away, and base qualities are not on file.

Counted from cysteine to phenylalanine, this CDR3 has 17 amino acids. Only CDR3 DNA is held: 51 bases, read in frame from base 1. Compared with germline, V lacks 0 bases and J lacks 7 bases; bases without a gene match: 11. As encoded in the germline V gene (reference sequence), CDR1 is DFQATT while CDR2 is SNEGSKA. This receptor was taken from a young man with Graves' hyperthyroidism. Source material: blood. The rearrangement combines TRBV20-1 with TRBJ2-2; TRBD2 agrees with 10 junctional bases. The DNA reads as follows: TGCAGTGCTAGAGATTTAGTGGCTAGCGGGAGTGGCGGGGAGCTGTTTTTT. Translated, it gives CSARDLVASGSGGELFF.